The following is a TCR beta chain sequence with its context. Its antigen is currently unknown. V gave up 5 bases and J gave up 2 bases, with 6 bases separating them. Per the germline V gene, CDR1 is SNHLY and CDR2 is FYNNEI. The CDR3 spans 12 residues. The data derive from a study of somatic mutations in cytotoxic T cells in rheumatoid arthritis. Study-level points and caveats: Of more than 60 patients, 8 or 9 had a largest CD8+ clone that exceeded 20% of CD8+ cells.

Sequenced by immunoSEQ multiplex PCR; TCRdb stores in-frame clones only, minus some. The profile shows some 1,500 clones, about nine tenths of them singletons. Sequenced sample: CD8+ T cells sorted from blood. The clonotype was recovered from a woman in her seventies with rheumatoid arthritis. The chain recombines TRBV2 with TRBJ1-2; no definite D call. The CDR3 DNA is TGTGCCAGCAGTTGGAGAAACTATGGCTACACCTTC. Its protein product is CASSWRNYGYTF. Full variable domain (rest looked up from reference TRBV2 and TRBJ1-2): EPEVTQTPSHQVTQMGQEVILRCVPISNHLYFYWYRQILGQKVEFLVSFYNNEISEKSEIFDDQFSVERPDGSNFTLKIRSTKLEDSAMYFCASSWRNYGYTFGSGTRLTVV.